This is a list of T cell receptor beta chains from one sample in a study of blood T cell repertoires in COVID-19. TCRdb keeps only in-frame clones here, not all; method: immunoSEQ multiplex PCR. Of about 130,000 clones listed, about 79% are singletons. Sequencing was done on a sample of peripheral blood. These receptors were obtained from a woman at least 80 years old with acute or convalescent COVID-19. Both conserved end residues are part of each CDR3. D genes are given only for firm matches. Clone size is not always given. Where it is, it says once, few, many or a class for expanded clones.

abundance: -; d_gene: -; j_gene: TRBJ1-2; v_gene: TRBV6-5; CDR3nt: TGTGCCAGCACCAGGGCCCCCCGTTGGGGCTACACCTTC; CDR3aa: CASTRAPRWGYTF
abundance: -; d_gene: TRBD1; j_gene: TRBJ1-4; v_gene: TRBV5-5; CDR3nt: TGTGCCAGCAGCTTGTTACAGGGGAGTGAAAAACTGTTTTTT; CDR3aa: CASSLLQGSEKLFF
abundance: -; d_gene: TRBD1; j_gene: TRBJ1-6; v_gene: TRBV5-1; CDR3nt: TGCGCCAGCAGCTTGGCCCCGGACAGGAATTCACCCCTCCACTTT; CDR3aa: CASSLAPDRNSPLHF
abundance: -; d_gene: -; j_gene: TRBJ1-2; v_gene: TRBV24-1; CDR3nt: TGTGCCACCAGTTCAAGGGGCGATGGCTACACCTTC; CDR3aa: CATSSRGDGYTF
abundance: few; d_gene: -; j_gene: TRBJ1-1; v_gene: TRBV5-6; CDR3nt: TGTGCCAGCAGCCGCGACAGCTCCGGGAGGACTGAAGCTTTCTTT; CDR3aa: CASSRDSSGRTEAFF
abundance: -; d_gene: TRBD1; j_gene: TRBJ1-2; v_gene: TRBV15; CDR3nt: TGTGCCACCAGCAGAGGGGACAGGGGTTTGGGGGGCTACACCTTC; CDR3aa: CATSRGDRGLGGYTF
abundance: once; d_gene: -; j_gene: TRBJ1-5; v_gene: TRBV6-1; CDR3nt: TGTGCCAGCAGTGAAGGGGGGGTCAGGCAGCCCCAGCATTTT; CDR3aa: CASSEGGVRQPQHF
abundance: -; d_gene: TRBD1; j_gene: TRBJ1-1; v_gene: TRBV7-9; CDR3nt: TGTGCCAGCAGCTGGACAGGGGACACTGAAGCTTTCTTT; CDR3aa: CASSWTGDTEAFF
abundance: -; d_gene: -; j_gene: TRBJ1-1; v_gene: TRBV30; CDR3nt: TGTGCCTGGAGTGGGACAGCCGGCACGGACACTGAAGCTTTCTTT; CDR3aa: CAWSGTAGTDTEAFF
abundance: few; d_gene: TRBD1; j_gene: TRBJ1-3; v_gene: TRBV10-3; CDR3nt: TGTGCCATCAGGGGAACGGGACAGGCCAACACCATATATTTT; CDR3aa: CAIRGTGQANTIYF
abundance: -; d_gene: TRBD2; j_gene: TRBJ2-5; v_gene: TRBV30; CDR3nt: TGTGCCTGGAGTCCTGGACTAGCGGGGGGGCTTCGGGAGACCCAGTACTTC; CDR3aa: CAWSPGLAGGLRETQYF
abundance: -; d_gene: TRBD2; j_gene: TRBJ2-2; v_gene: TRBV6-2/TRBV6-3; CDR3nt: TGTGCCAGCAGCCTACTAGCGGGGGGGGAGCTGTTTTTT; CDR3aa: CASSLLAGGELFF
abundance: -; d_gene: TRBD1; j_gene: TRBJ1-2; v_gene: TRBV5-4; CDR3nt: TGTGCCAGCAGCCCCCCAGGGGGGCTGGATGGCTACACCTTC; CDR3aa: CASSPPGGLDGYTF
abundance: -; d_gene: TRBD1; j_gene: TRBJ2-1; v_gene: TRBV19; CDR3nt: TGTGCCAGTAGTCCTCGGACAGGGGGGGCCTACAATGAGCAGTTCTTC; CDR3aa: CASSPRTGGAYNEQFF
abundance: -; d_gene: TRBD2; j_gene: TRBJ2-5; v_gene: TRBV6-6; CDR3nt: TGTGCCAGCAGACCGACTAGCGGGGGGGCCGGAGAGACCCAGTACTTC; CDR3aa: CASRPTSGGAGETQYF